The 6 T cell receptor beta chains in this list originate from one sample, sequenced in a study of identical twins. TCRdb used MiXCR to reprocess the 5' RACE reads, holding one entry per CDR3 protein. The repertoire consists of 500,000 to 550,000 distinct CDR3 sequences, with about 20% occurring once and the leading ten covering about 0.99%. This sample also belongs to another study, concerning T cells expressing NK-cell markers.

What was sequenced was CD4+ T cells sorted from blood. Every receptor here comes from a young woman in good health.

This clonotype came up many times. The chain carries TRBV12-3 or TRBV12-4 and TRBJ2-1; TRBD2 matches 9 bases. The CDR3 is 15 residues long. V was clipped by 6 bases and J by 2 bases; unmatched bases: 5. Here the CDR3 reads CASSQREVAYNEQFF. The CDR3 DNA sequence: TGTGCCAGCAGCCAGCGGGAGGTAGCCTACAATGAGCAGTTCTTC.

This chain connects TRBV7-9 to TRBJ2-2; D gene unclear. Germline CDR1 is SEHNR and CDR2 is FQNEAQ (reference sequence). This CDR3 spans 17 amino acids. V was pared by 6 bases and J by 1 base, with 18 bases between. The CDR3 loop is CASSSQVGHLNTGELFF. In DNA form, the CDR3 reads TGTGCCAGCAGTTCACAAGTTGGCCACTTGAACACCGGGGAGCTGTTTTTT.

This clonotype was seen more than once but under ten times. The chain employs TRBV15 and TRBJ2-2; D gene ambiguous. CDR1 is LNHNV and CDR2 is YYDKDF in the germline V gene (reference sequence). V lost 0 bases, J lost 6 bases, and 8 bases lay in between. The CDR3 sequence is 14 residues long. This CDR3 is CATSRDQVSGELFF. The CDR3 coding sequence is TGTGCCACCAGCAGAGATCAGGTCTCCGGGGAGCTGTTTTTT.

The table lists this clonotype with a few counts. J is TRBJ2-6 and V is TRBV29-1; no clear D. Trimming took 4 bases from V and 1 from J, leaving 11 bases between them. The V gene's germline CDR1 is SQVTM and CDR2 ANQGSEA. The CDR3 totals 15 residues. The DNA of the CDR3 is TGCAGCGTTGTCGGTCCGGGTTCTGGGGCCAACGTCCTGACTTTC. Protein: CSVVGPGSGANVLTF.

This sequence joins TRBV12-3 or TRBV12-4 and TRBJ1-1, with D unclear. The germline V and J ends were trimmed by 7 bases and 7 bases, with 19 bases remaining between them. This CDR3 comprises 14 residues. The CDR3 is CASILFLTAGEAFF. The CDR3 nucleotides are TGTGCCAGCATTCTCTTTCTGACGGCCGGTGAAGCTTTCTTT.

This clonotype was seen ten or more times. The chain carries TRBV29-1 and TRBJ2-7; D gene uncertain. V gave up 3 bases and J gave up 5 bases, with 11 bases separating them. Germline CDR1 reads SQVTM; CDR2 reads ANQGSEA. This CDR3 is 12 amino acids long. The CDR3: CSVDPGLDEQYF. The CDR3 nucleotides read TGCAGCGTTGACCCGGGTTTGGACGAGCAGTACTTC.